Following are 6 T cell receptor beta chains from one sample sequenced in a study of T cells in Graves' hyperthyroidism and ophthalmopathy (dated by TCRdb to the late 2010s). Receptors were amplified or captured by multiplex PCR. The sequencing machine was an Illumina HiSeq 2000. The TCR beta CDR3 regions were amplified from RNA transcripts. The first round of RT-PCR for the TCR CDR3 was performed with the HTBI primer set and the Qiagen OneStep RT-PCR kit. Starting from the raw public reads, TCRdb applied fastp trimming at Q25, assembled clones with MiXCR and retained in-frame beta chains. Rows with one shared CDR3 protein collapse into an entry with the most common genes and DNA. The sample records roughly 710,000 distinct CDR3 sequences, under 45% of which are singletons. Around 30% of the sample rests with the top ten. Source material: blood. The receptors shown here come from a woman aged 40 to 50 with Graves' hyperthyroidism.

This clonotype was picked up many times. V is TRBV10-3 and J is TRBJ2-7; 9 nucleotides line up with TRBD2. Trimming took 0 bases from V and 4 from J; bases not matched to a gene: 10. Germline CDR1 ENHRY, CDR2 SYGVKD. The CDR3 runs 17 residues. In DNA, the CDR3 is TGTGCCATCAGTGAGTCGACCGTTGCGGGAGGGCCGTACGAGCAGTACTTC. This encodes CAISESTVAGGPYEQYF.

This clonotype was seen a handful of times. The chain is built from TRBV19 and TRBJ1-1, with 10 bases matching TRBD1. Losses at the gene ends were 5 bases for V and 0 bases for J; bases not matched to a gene: 9. This CDR3 region has 17 residues. The V gene's germline CDR1 is LNHDA and CDR2 SQIVND (reference sequence). This CDR3 reads CASSSWGTGAMNTEAFF. The CDR3 DNA follows: TGTGCCAGTAGTTCCTGGGGGACAGGGGCTATGAACACTGAAGCTTTCTTT.

This clonotype has ten or more counts. The chain couples TRBV19 to TRBJ2-5; a possible D gene is TRBD1 (6 bases). V was cut by 5 bases and J by 5 bases, with 12 bases left in between. The length of the CDR3 is 13 residues. Germline CDR1 LNHDA, CDR2 SQIVND (reference sequence). The CDR3 region is CASSRDKEETQYF. As DNA, the CDR3 is TGTGCCAGTAGTCGGGACAAAGAGGAGACCCAGTACTTC.

Details on this clonotype: A much bigger clone sits one base away, suggesting this may be a read error. The chain recombines TRBV9 with TRBJ1-2; 8 nucleotides align to TRBD1. This CDR3 is 15 amino acids long. Germline CDR1 reads SGDLS; CDR2 reads YYNGEE. The CDR3 DNA follows: TGTGCCAGCAGCGCCAAGATTCAGGGGGCTGATGGCTACGCCTTC. The encoded protein is CASSAKIQGADGYAF.

As to this clonotype: The junction and the germline gene differ at one end; a read error may be behind it. This sequence joins TRBV24-1 and TRBJ2-7; maybe TRBD2 (5 bases). The germline gives CDR1 KGHDR, CDR2 SFDVKD. CDR3 length: 16 residues. CDR3: CASSLSTRDRYHGQYF. Written as DNA, the CDR3 is TGTGCCAGCAGTTTATCCACCCGGGATCGCTATCACGGGCAGTACTTC.

This clonotype was recorded a few times. The rearrangement links TRBV15 to TRBJ1-5, with a weak D call TRBD1 (5 bases). V was clipped by 3 bases and J by 4 bases, with 10 bases between them. Germline V CDR1 and CDR2: LNHNV, YYDKDF (reference sequence). This CDR3 has 14 amino acids. The CDR3: CATSSWGGNQPQHF. In DNA, the CDR3 is TGTGCCACCAGCAGTTGGGGGGGGAATCAGCCCCAGCATTTT.